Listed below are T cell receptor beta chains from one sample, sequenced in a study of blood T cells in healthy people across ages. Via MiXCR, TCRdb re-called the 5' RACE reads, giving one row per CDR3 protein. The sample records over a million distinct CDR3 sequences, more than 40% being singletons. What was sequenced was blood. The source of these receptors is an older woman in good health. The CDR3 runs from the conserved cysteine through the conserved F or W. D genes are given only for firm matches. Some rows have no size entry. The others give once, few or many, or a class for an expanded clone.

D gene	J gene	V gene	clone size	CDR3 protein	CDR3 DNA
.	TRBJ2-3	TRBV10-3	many	CATRTTTDTQYF	TGTGCCACCAGGACTACCACAGATACGCAGTATTTT
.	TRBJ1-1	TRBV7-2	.	CASSSGTGEAFF	TGTGCCAGCAGCTCGGGGACGGGTGAAGCTTTCTTT
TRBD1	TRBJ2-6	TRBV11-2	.	CASSRTGGANVLTF	TGTGCCAGCAGCCGGACAGGGGGGGCCAACGTCCTGACTTTC
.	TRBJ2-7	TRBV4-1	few	CASSPAVSYEQYF	TGCGCCAGCAGCCCCGCAGTCTCTTACGAGCAGTACTTC
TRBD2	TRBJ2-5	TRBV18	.	CASSPRTSVQETQYF	TGTGCCAGCTCACCAAGGACTAGCGTACAAGAGACCCAGTACTTC
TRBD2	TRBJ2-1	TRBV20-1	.	CSARSPLAGSYEQFF	TGCAGTGCTAGGTCCCCACTAGCGGGGAGCTATGAGCAGTTCTTC
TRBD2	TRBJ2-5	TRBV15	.	CATSRHRTSGETQYF	TGTGCCACCAGCAGGCATAGGACTAGCGGAGAGACCCAGTACTTC
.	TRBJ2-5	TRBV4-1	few	CASRQTQQETQYF	TGCGCCAGCAGACAGACGCAGCAAGAGACCCAGTACTTC
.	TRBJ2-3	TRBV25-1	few	CASSEETGTRDPRQYF	TGTGCCAGCAGTGAAGAGACCGGGACAAGGGATCCGCGGCAGTATTTT
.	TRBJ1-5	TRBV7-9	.	CASSFSANQPQHF	TGTGCCAGCAGCTTTTCTGCGAATCAGCCCCAGCATTTT
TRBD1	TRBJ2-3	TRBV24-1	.	CATKDRVTDTQYF	TGTGCCACCAAGGACAGGGTTACAGATACGCAGTATTTT
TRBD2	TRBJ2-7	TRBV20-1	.	CSAPTSGSNEQYF	TGCAGTGCTCCGACTAGCGGGTCCAATGAGCAGTACTTC
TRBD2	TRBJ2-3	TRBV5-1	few	CASSMRTSGRASDTQYF	TGCGCCAGCAGCATGCGGACTAGCGGGAGGGCCTCAGATACGCAGTATTTT
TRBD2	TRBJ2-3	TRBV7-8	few	CASSRLSGRTTDTQYF	TGTGCCAGCAGCAGACTTAGCGGGAGGACCACAGATACGCAGTATTTT
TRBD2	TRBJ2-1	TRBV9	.	CASSVGHVGLAGPIGNEQFF	TGTGCCAGCAGCGTAGGTCATGTGGGACTAGCGGGACCGATTGGTAATGAGCAGTTCTTC
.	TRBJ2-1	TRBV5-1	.	CASSFRQFYNEQFF	TGCGCCAGCAGCTTCCGGCAGTTCTACAATGAGCAGTTCTTC
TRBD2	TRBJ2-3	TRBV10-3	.	CAISRTSGRGGDTQYF	TGTGCCATCAGTCGGACTAGCGGGAGGGGAGGAGATACGCAGTATTTT
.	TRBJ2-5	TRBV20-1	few	CSARDLAALETQYF	TGCAGTGCTAGAGATCTGGCAGCCTTAGAGACCCAGTACTTC
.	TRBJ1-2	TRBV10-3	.	CAISSGPGRDYGYTF	TGTGCCATCAGCAGCGGCCCGGGGCGTGACTATGGCTACACCTTC
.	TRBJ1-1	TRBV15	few	CATSVTRVRMNTEAFF	TGTGCCACCAGCGTAACCAGGGTAAGGATGAACACTGAAGCTTTCTTT
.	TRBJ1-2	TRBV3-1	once	CASSQRAFGYTF	TGTGCCAGCAGCCAGAGGGCGTTTGGCTACACCTTC
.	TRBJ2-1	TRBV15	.	CATSRRTLFSVDEQFF	TGTGCCACCAGCAGACGGACCCTATTTTCGGTGGATGAGCAGTTCTTC
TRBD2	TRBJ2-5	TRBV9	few	CASSVATGTSGRATTQETQYF	TGTGCCAGCAGCGTAGCTACCGGGACTAGCGGGAGGGCTACGACCCAAGAGACCCAGTACTTC
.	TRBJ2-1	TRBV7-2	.	CASRRGRYNEQFF	TGTGCCAGCAGACGGGGGAGATACAATGAGCAGTTCTTC
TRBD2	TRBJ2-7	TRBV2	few	CASSELVASGSYEQYF	TGTGCCAGCAGTGAACTTGTGGCTAGCGGGTCTTACGAGCAGTACTTC
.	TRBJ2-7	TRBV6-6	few	CASSSDSEPTYEQYF	TGTGCCAGCAGCTCCGACTCTGAACCTACCTACGAGCAGTACTTC
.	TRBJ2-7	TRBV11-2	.	CASSFVPAGDPYEQYF	TGTGCCAGCAGCTTCGTTCCCGCAGGGGACCCCTACGAGCAGTACTTC
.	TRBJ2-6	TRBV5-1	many	CASSLPSGANVLTF	TGCGCCAGCAGCTTGCCCTCTGGGGCCAACGTCCTGACTTTC
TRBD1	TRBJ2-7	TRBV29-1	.	CSVEGAGGRYEQYF	TGCAGCGTTGAAGGGGCAGGGGGTCGTTACGAGCAGTACTTC
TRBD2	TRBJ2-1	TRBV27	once	CASSLVRASGRGEQFF	TGTGCCAGCAGTTTGGTTAGGGCTAGCGGGAGGGGAGAGCAGTTCTTC
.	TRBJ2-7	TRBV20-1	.	CSARDSSFGYEQYF	TGCAGTGCTAGAGATAGTAGTTTCGGCTACGAGCAGTACTTC
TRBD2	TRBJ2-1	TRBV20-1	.	CSAGLALTYNEQFF	TGCAGTGCCGGACTAGCACTAACATACAATGAGCAGTTCTTC
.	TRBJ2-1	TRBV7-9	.	CASSLEGQSSYNEQFF	TGTGCCAGCAGCTTAGAAGGACAGAGCTCCTACAATGAGCAGTTCTTC
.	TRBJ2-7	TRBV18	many	CASSPPGSYEQYF	TGTGCCAGCTCACCTCCAGGTTCCTACGAGCAGTACTTC
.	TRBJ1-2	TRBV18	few	CASSPNLAAGNGYTF	TGTGCCAGCTCACCAAATTTAGCGGCAGGGAATGGCTACACCTTC
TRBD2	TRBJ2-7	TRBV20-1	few	CSARGTGTSGSYEQYF	TGCAGTGCTAGAGGCACCGGGACTAGCGGGAGCTACGAGCAGTACTTC
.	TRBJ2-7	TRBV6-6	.	CASSVSLSSYEQYF	TGTGCCAGCAGTGTCAGTTTGAGCTCCTACGAGCAGTACTTC
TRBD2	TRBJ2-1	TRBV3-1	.	CASSQGAGAEQFF	TGTGCCAGCAGCCAAGGGGCGGGAGCTGAGCAGTTCTTC
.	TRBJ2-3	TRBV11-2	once	CASSIRTAATDTQYF	TGTGCCAGCTCCATCAGGACCGCGGCCACAGATACGCAGTATTTT
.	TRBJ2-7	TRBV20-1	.	CSACLPNYEQYF	TGCAGTGCCTGCCTGCCGAATTACGAGCAGTACTTC
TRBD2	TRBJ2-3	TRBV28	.	CASSNIRRLAGGTDTQYF	TGTGCCAGCAGTAACATCAGGAGACTAGCGGGGGGCACAGATACGCAGTATTTT
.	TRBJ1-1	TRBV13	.	CASSLSGVSEAFF	TGTGCCAGCAGCTTATCAGGGGTTAGCGAAGCTTTCTTT
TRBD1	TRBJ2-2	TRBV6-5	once	CASSHRGAELFF	TGTGCCAGCAGCCACAGGGGAGCGGAGCTGTTTTTT
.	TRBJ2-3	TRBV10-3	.	CAIRVQQQGVGTDTQYF	TGTGCCATCAGGGTTCAACAACAGGGAGTTGGCACAGATACGCAGTATTTT
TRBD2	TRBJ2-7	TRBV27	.	CASSLSLGSGSREQYF	TGTGCCAGCAGTTTATCCTTGGGTAGCGGGAGTCGCGAGCAGTACTTC
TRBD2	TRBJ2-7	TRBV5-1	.	CASSSRPSGRSSYEQYF	TGCGCCAGCAGTTCACGTCCAAGCGGGAGATCCTCCTACGAGCAGTACTTC
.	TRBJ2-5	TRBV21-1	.	CASSKRTGQGGETQYF	TGTGCCAGCAGCAAACGGACGGGACAGGGTGGGGAGACTCAGTACTTC
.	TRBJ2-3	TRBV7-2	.	CTSSQTGYAQYF	TGTACCAGCAGCCAGACGGGGTATGCGCAGTATTTT
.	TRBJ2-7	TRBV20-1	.	CSARAGNHEQYF	TGCAGTGCTAGGGCAGGGAACCATGAGCAGTACTTC
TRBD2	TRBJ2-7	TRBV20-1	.	CSTRKVAGNEQYF	TGCAGTACTAGAAAAGTAGCGGGAAACGAGCAGTACTTC
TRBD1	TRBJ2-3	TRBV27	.	CASSFEGTGADTQYF	TGTGCCAGCAGTTTTGAGGGGACAGGGGCAGATACGCAGTATTTT
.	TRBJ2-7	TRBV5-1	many	CASSFRGDEQYF	TGCGCCAGCAGCTTTAGAGGGGACGAGCAGTACTTC
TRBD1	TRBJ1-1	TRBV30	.	CAWKPGQGLRVGRKYTEAFF	TGTGCCTGGAAGCCGGGACAGGGTCTCCGTGTGGGTAGAAAGTACACTGAAGCTTTCTTT
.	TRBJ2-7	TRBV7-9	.	CASSPPPVYEQYF	TGTGCCAGCAGCCCCCCACCCGTTTACGAGCAGTACTTC
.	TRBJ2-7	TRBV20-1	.	CSASSTAYEQYF	TGCAGTGCTAGTTCTACTGCATACGAGCAGTACTTC
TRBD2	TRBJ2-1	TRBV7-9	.	CASSLGPSGRADEQFF	TGTGCCAGCAGCTTAGGCCCTAGCGGGAGGGCTGATGAGCAGTTCTTC